This TCR beta chain emerged from a study of T cell responses to AZD1222 COVID-19 vaccine. To note about this clone: Its antigen is unidentified.

CDR1 and CDR2 (germline): SGHVS, FNYEAQ. The CDR3 loop spans 13 amino acids. The V end was cut by 4 bases, the J end by 2 bases, with 8 bases between. Notes on the study in general: A rise in Spike-specific TCR breadth and depth followed two AZD1222 doses. Donors were mostly white British, more females; clonal diversity possibly underestimated.

Clones were read by immunoSEQ multiplex PCR, and TCRdb kept only the in-frame ones, dropping some. Altogether 150,000 or so clones are present, around nine tenths being singletons, with the ten largest covering 2.6%. The rearrangement uses TRBV7-6 and TRBJ1-1; D may be TRBD1 (5 bases). This sample comprised peripheral blood, obtained on day 0 of AZD1222 vaccination. The TCR sequence derives from an adult in good health. CDR3 residues: CASSSDSNTEAFF. In DNA form, the CDR3 reads TGTGCCAGCAGCTCTGACAGCAACACTGAAGCTTTCTTT.